The next 5 T cell receptor beta chains were all read from a single sample in a study of OX40 agonist ivuxolimab in advanced cancers. Assay: immunoSEQ multiplex PCR; the TCRdb copy retains only in-frame clones and omits some. The sample lists about 93,000 clones, 90% to 95% occurring once. Here the sequenced sample was CD4+ or CD8+ T cells sorted from blood, taken in a trial of the OX40 agonist ivuxolimab. These receptors were collected from an adult with an advanced solid tumor such as melanoma, head and neck, liver or kidney cancer.

The gene calls are TRBV5-1 and TRBJ1-1; 10 bases fit TRBD1. Looked up from germline, CDR1 is SGHRS and CDR2 is YFSETQ. This CDR3 region has 15 residues. V shed 0 bases, J shed 6 bases, and the junction held 5 bases outside the gene matches. The CDR3 sequence: CASSLATGGCSEAFF. In DNA form, the CDR3 reads TGCGCCAGCAGCTTGGCGACAGGGGGCTGCTCTGAAGCTTTCTTT.

The chain couples TRBV5-6 to TRBJ2-7, with TRBD2 matching 14 bases. The germline CDR1 and CDR2 sequences are SGHDT and YYEEEE. The CDR3 sequence is 15 residues long. Unmatched junction bases numbered 3, after V lost 4 bases and J lost 3 bases. For the CDR3, the DNA is TGTGCCAGCAGCCTCGGACTAGCGGGGGGCTACGAGCAGTACTTC. Amino acid sequence: CASSLGLAGGYEQYF.

The chain recombines TRBV6-5 with TRBJ2-1; D gene unclear. This CDR3 is 13 amino acids long. V was shortened by 4 bases and J by 5 bases, with 9 bases between the two germline ends. Looked up from germline, CDR1 is MNHEY and CDR2 is SVGAGI. CDR3 coding DNA: TGTGCCAGCAGTTCCTACCCCAACAATGAGCAGTTCTTC. Its protein product is CASSSYPNNEQFF.

The chain carries TRBV23-1 and TRBJ1-2, with a weak D call TRBD1 (5 bases). TRBV23-1 is treated as an ORF (open reading frame) with a function not yet certain. The V and J ends lost 5 bases and 7 bases respectively, with 23 bases between them. The CDR3 has 16 residues. In nucleotides, the CDR3 is TGCGCCAGCAGTGGAGAGAGGGTCGCAGGGCTTTGTGGCTACACCTTC. Translated: CASSGERVAGLCGYTF.

The chain uses TRBV6-6 and TRBJ2-7, with D maybe TRBD1 (7 bases). Trimming cost V 6 bases and J 7 bases, with 16 bases left between them. CDR3 length equals 13 residues. Germline CDR1 and CDR2: MNHNY and SVGAGI (reference sequence). CDR3 residues: CASREPPGGEQYF. CDR3 sequence (DNA): TGTGCCAGCAGAGAGCCACCAGGGGGGGAGCAGTACTTC.